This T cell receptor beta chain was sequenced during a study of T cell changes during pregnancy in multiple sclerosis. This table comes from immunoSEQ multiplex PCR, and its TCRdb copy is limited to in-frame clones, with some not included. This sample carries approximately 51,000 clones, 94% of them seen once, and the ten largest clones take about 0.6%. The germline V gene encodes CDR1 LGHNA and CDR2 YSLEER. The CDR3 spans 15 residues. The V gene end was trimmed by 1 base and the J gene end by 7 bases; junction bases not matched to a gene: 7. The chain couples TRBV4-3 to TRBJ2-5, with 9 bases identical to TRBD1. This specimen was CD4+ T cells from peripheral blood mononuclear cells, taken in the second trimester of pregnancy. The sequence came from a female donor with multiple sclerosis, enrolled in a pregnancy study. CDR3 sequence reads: CASSQGTGALWTQYF. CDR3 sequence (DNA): TGCGCCAGCAGCCAAGGGACAGGGGCCTTATGGACCCAGTACTTC.